These 23 T cell receptor beta chains originate from one sample sequenced in a study of blood T cells in healthy people across ages (dated by TCRdb to the mid-2010s). Receptor amplification or capture employed 5' RACE. The instrument was an Illumina HiSeq 2500. A second PCR of roughly 7 to 11 cycles was performed with a sample-barcoded 5' primer and a J-beta primer mix. TCRdb reanalyzed the raw reads on its own, using fastp at Q25 for trimming and MiXCR for clone calling, and kept in-frame beta chains. Every CDR3 protein is listed once, alongside the most common genes and DNA of its rows. In this sample the table shows roughly 700,000 distinct CDR3 sequences, roughly 49% of which occur a single time. 25% to 35% of the sample comes from the top ten. The sample was blood. The receptors stem from a woman aged 60-75 years in good health.

J is TRBJ2-3 and V is TRBV6-1; weak D call: TRBD1 (7 bases). The germline V and J ends were trimmed by 0 bases and 2 bases, with 12 bases remaining between them. The CDR3 consists of 16 residues. Germline V lookup: CDR1 MNHNS, CDR2 SASEGT. CDR3 sequence (DNA): TGTGCCAGCAGTGAAGCAGGAGGGACAGTCACAGATACGCAGTATTTT. It is translated as CASSEAGGTVTDTQYF.

The rearrangement uses TRBV10-3 and TRBJ2-7, with D perhaps matching TRBD2 (6 bases). There are 13 residues in the CDR3. The V and J ends lost 4 bases and 3 bases respectively, with 10 bases between them. In germline, CDR1 is ENHRY, CDR2 SYGVKD. The CDR3 region has the DNA TGTGCCATCAGTGGGGGGGACGACTACGAGCAGTACTTC. Protein product: CAISGGDDYEQYF.

The chain links TRBV29-1 to TRBJ2-3; the match to TRBD2 covers 11 bases. V lost 1 base, J lost 2 bases, and 5 bases stayed unmatched. CDR3 length: 16 amino acids. Germline CDR1 SQVTM, CDR2 ANQGSEA. The CDR3 sequence is CSVEGLLAGATDTQYF. DNA for the CDR3: TGCAGCGTTGAAGGATTACTAGCGGGAGCCACAGATACGCAGTATTTT.

The rearrangement uses TRBV7-2 and TRBJ1-2, with D unresolved. Per the germline V gene, CDR1 is SGHTA and CDR2 is FQGNSA. The CDR3 runs 12 residues. V shed 6 bases and J shed 5 bases, with 10 bases lying between them. The CDR3, as DNA: TGTGCCAGCAGTGCAAGGGCATATGGCTACACCTTC. Translating it yields CASSARAYGYTF.

This clonotype was recorded a few times. The chain has TRBV20-1 and TRBJ1-2, with 7 nucleotides matching TRBD1. The J segment lost 4 bases and the V segment lost 7 bases, leaving 6 bases of the junction unmatched. The CDR3 is 12 residues long. Germline V lookup: CDR1 DFQATT, CDR2 SNEGSKA (reference sequence). The CDR3 region has the DNA TGCAGTGTGGACAGGACTACCTATGGCTACACCTTC. It is translated as CSVDRTTYGYTF.

The V call is TRBV7-2, the J call TRBJ2-3; 10 nucleotides align to TRBD2. This CDR3 spans 17 amino acids. Germline CDR1 SGHTA, CDR2 FQGNSA. The V and J ends lost 1 base and 5 bases, in that order; junction bases with no gene match: 9. The CDR3 coding sequence is TGTGCCAGCAGCTTAGTAGCAGCGGGAGGGACAAGAGATACGCAGTATTTT. This sequence encodes CASSLVAAGGTRDTQYF.

This chain joins TRBV6-2 or TRBV6-3 and TRBJ1-5; D perhaps matches TRBD1 (5 bases). Trimming shortened V by 4 bases and J by 4 bases, and 14 bases separated the two germline ends. The germline V gene encodes CDR1 MNHEY and CDR2 SVGEGT. This CDR3 has 15 amino acids. The CDR3 sequence is CASSFDGHPNQPQHF. CDR3 nucleotides: TGTGCCAGCAGTTTCGACGGACACCCGAATCAGCCCCAGCATTTT.

The V gene is TRBV2, the J gene TRBJ2-5; 9 bases map to TRBD2. The CDR3 runs 18 residues. Looked up from germline, CDR1 is SNHLY and CDR2 is FYNNEI. J lost 4 bases, V lost 7 bases, and 19 bases had no gene match. The CDR3 here is CASNNVGASGIYLETQYF. The DNA of the CDR3 is TGTGCCAGCAATAACGTTGGCGCTAGCGGGATTTATTTAGAGACCCAGTACTTC.

This clonotype has ten or more counts. The chain is built from TRBV7-8 and TRBJ2-7; 8 bases agree with TRBD2. CDR3 length equals 14 residues. Losses at the gene ends were 4 bases for V and 4 bases for J; bases not matched to a gene: 6. The germline V gene has CDR1 SGHVS and CDR2 FQNEAQ. CDR3 region: CASSSPGGGYEQYF. The CDR3 DNA reads as TGTGCCAGCAGCTCCCCCGGGGGGGGTTACGAGCAGTACTTC.

This chain links TRBV6-5 with TRBJ1-4, with no clear D. V lost 2 bases and J 5 bases, leaving 12 bases between the germline ends. Germline V CDR1 and CDR2: MNHEY, SVGAGI. CDR3 length: 15 amino acids. The CDR3 bases are TGTGCCAGCAGTTACCTGGAACAGAAGAATGAAAAACTGTTTTTT. It yields the protein CASSYLEQKNEKLFF.

This clonotype has just a few counts. The genes are TRBV6-6 and TRBJ2-4, with TRBD1 identical over 7 bases. V lost 5 bases and J lost 10; bases outside the gene matches: 5. Looked up from germline, CDR1 is MNHNY and CDR2 is SVGAGI (reference sequence). CDR3 length equals 12 residues. The CDR3 region has the DNA TGTGCCAGCAGTGATCCGGGACAGATTCAGTACTTC. Translated: CASSDPGQIQYF.

In DNA form, the CDR3 reads TGTGCCAGCAGTTTATTTAATAGGGGACTAGCGGGACCCCATGAGCAGTTCTTC. Translation gives CASSLFNRGLAGPHEQFF. The chain is built from TRBV28 and TRBJ2-1; the match to TRBD2 covers 13 bases. This CDR3 comprises 18 residues. Trimming at V came to 1 base and at J to 8 bases, leaving 11 bases not matched to a gene. In germline, CDR1 is MDHEN, CDR2 SYDVKM.

This clonotype occurred many times. The chain combines TRBV5-8 with TRBJ2-1; the match to TRBD2 covers 7 bases. This CDR3 comprises 14 residues. The trim removed 2 bases at V and 5 bases at J, leaving 4 bases unmatched. CDR1 SGHTS and CDR2 YDEGEE come from the germline V gene. The CDR3 region is CASSFRGEHNEQFF. For the CDR3, the DNA is TGTGCCAGCAGCTTCCGGGGGGAACACAATGAGCAGTTCTTC.

On this clonotype itself: A read error may explain this, as a much larger clone is one base away. This chain uses TRBV20-1 with TRBJ2-7; 7 bases match TRBD2. Germline CDR1 is DFQATT and CDR2 is SNEGSKA (reference sequence). Losses at the gene ends were 4 bases for V and 5 bases for J; bases not matched to a gene: 17. The CDR3 has 16 amino acids. CDR3 region: CSANRLATGSRDEQYF. For the CDR3, the DNA is TGCAGTGCTAACCGACTAGCTACCGGGAGTAGGGACGAGCAGTACTTC.

This clonotype occurred a few times. This chain connects TRBV5-1 to TRBJ2-1; 8 bases fit TRBD1. The V gene end was trimmed by 4 bases and the J gene end by 7 bases; junction bases not matched to a gene: 7. This CDR3 has 14 residues. Per germline, CDR1 SGHRS and CDR2 YFSETQ. The CDR3 sequence: CASSATDRENEQFF. CDR3 coding DNA: TGCGCCAGCAGCGCCACGGACAGGGAGAATGAGCAGTTCTTC.

The chain uses TRBV18 and TRBJ1-2; 10 nucleotides align to TRBD1. From germline, CDR1 is KGHSH and CDR2 LQKENI. V lost 4 bases, J lost 6 bases, and 5 bases stayed unmatched. The CDR3 runs 14 residues. CDR3 residues: CASSRSGTGDGYTF. The CDR3 bases are TGTGCCAGCTCACGTTCCGGGACAGGGGATGGCTACACCTTC.

This sequence joins TRBV12-3 or TRBV12-4 and TRBJ2-1, with a possible D match to TRBD2 (6 bases). The J call may not be correct, given that the DNA end is closer to TRBJ2-7. The CDR3 consists of 16 residues. The CDR3 sequence: CASSLTRLVAYNEQYF. In DNA form, the CDR3 reads TGTGCCAGCAGTTTAACCCGACTAGTCGCCTACAATGAGCAGTACTTC.

As concerns this clonotype: A single base separates this from a much larger clone, so it may be a read error. The rearrangement uses TRBV29-1 and TRBJ2-1; unclear D gene. V was shortened by 7 bases and J by 7 bases, with 17 bases between the two germline ends. This CDR3 comprises 13 residues. Germline assignment: CDR1 SQVTM and CDR2 ANQGSEA. The CDR3 here is CSASAVRGNEQFF. In DNA, the CDR3 is TGCAGCGCTTCCGCGGTCCGAGGAAATGAGCAGTTCTTC.

This chain connects TRBV2 to TRBJ2-3, with a possible D match to TRBD1 (6 bases). V lost 1 base to trimming and J lost 5 bases, with 10 bases between them. Germline CDR1 reads SNHLY; CDR2 reads FYNNEI. CDR3 length: 14 residues. Here the CDR3 reads CASSEGRGLDTQYF. CDR3 DNA sequence: TGTGCCAGCAGTGAAGGAAGGGGGTTAGATACGCAGTATTTT. Combining the CDR3 with reference TRBV2 and TRBJ2-3 gives the whole variable domain EPEVTQTPSHQVTQMGQEVILRCVPISNHLYFYWYRQILGQKVEFLVSFYNNEISEKSEIFDDQFSVERPDGSNFTLKIRSTKLEDSAMYFCASSEGRGLDTQYFGPGTRLTVL.

The gene calls are TRBV7-2 and TRBJ2-4, with D possibly being TRBD1 (6 bases). The CDR3 runs 14 residues. V was pared by 9 bases and J by 6 bases, with 18 bases between. Germline-derived CDR1 and CDR2 are SGHTA and FQGNSA. The CDR3 DNA sequence: TGTGCCAGTCGAGCCGGGACAACCCGAAACATTCAGTACTTC. Protein: CASRAGTTRNIQYF.

This chain links TRBV7-2 with TRBJ2-2, with TRBD2 matching over 8 bases. The CDR3 length is 15 residues. Germline loops: CDR1 SGHTA, CDR2 FQGNSA. Trimming cost V 5 bases and J 5 bases; bases outside gene matches: 7. CDR3 loop: CASSVGTRGTGELFF. DNA for the CDR3: TGTGCCAGCAGCGTCGGGACTAGGGGGACCGGGGAGCTGTTTTTT.

This chain connects TRBV12-3 or TRBV12-4 to TRBJ2-1; D might be TRBD1 (5 bases). The CDR3 consists of 12 residues. The V gene lost 3 bases and the J gene lost 10 bases, with 10 bases spanning the gap. The CDR3 nucleotides are TGTGCCAGCAGTTTTTTGGGGCGCGAGCAGTTCTTC. Translating gives CASSFLGREQFF.

This chain connects TRBV10-3 to TRBJ2-7; tentative D call: TRBD1 (6 bases). The length of the CDR3 is 12 residues. CDR1 and CDR2 (germline): ENHRY, SYGVKD. DNA of the CDR3: TGTGCGGGGGCCAGCAGGCCCAGCGAGCAGTACTTC. This sequence encodes CAGASRPSEQYF.